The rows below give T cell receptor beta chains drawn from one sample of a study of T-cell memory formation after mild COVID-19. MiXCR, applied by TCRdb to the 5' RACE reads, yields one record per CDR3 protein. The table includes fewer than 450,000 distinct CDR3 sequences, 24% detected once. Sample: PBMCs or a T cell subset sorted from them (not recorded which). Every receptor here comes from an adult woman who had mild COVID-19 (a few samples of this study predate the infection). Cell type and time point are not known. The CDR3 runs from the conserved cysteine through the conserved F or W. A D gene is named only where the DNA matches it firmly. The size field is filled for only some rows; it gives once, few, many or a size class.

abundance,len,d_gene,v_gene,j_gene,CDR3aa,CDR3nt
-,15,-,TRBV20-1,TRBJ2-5,CSPYPQVGPRVSQYF,TGCAGTCCCTACCCCCAGGTGGGGCCGCGTGTGTCCCAGTACTTC
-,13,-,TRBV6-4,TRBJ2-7,CASSDREGGEQYF,TGTGCCAGCAGTGACAGGGAAGGTGGAGAGCAGTACTTC
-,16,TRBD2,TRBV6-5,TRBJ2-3,CASSFPDSGVGDTQYF,TGTGCCAGCAGTTTCCCCGACAGCGGGGTAGGAGATACGCAGTATTTT
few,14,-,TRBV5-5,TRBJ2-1,CASSAGRDYNEQFF,TGTGCCAGCAGCGCAGGTCGGGATTACAATGAGCAGTTCTTC
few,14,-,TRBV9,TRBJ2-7,CASSGTGHSYEQYF,TGTGCCAGCAGCGGAACGGGACACTCCTACGAGCAGTACTTC
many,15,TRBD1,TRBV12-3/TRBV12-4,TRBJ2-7,CASSVAGTGSYEQYF,TGTGCCAGCAGTGTCGCCGGGACAGGGTCCTACGAGCAGTACTTC
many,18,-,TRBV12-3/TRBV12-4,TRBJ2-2,CASSFFEGLGSNGGELFF,TGTGCCAGCAGTTTTTTTGAGGGCTTGGGCTCTAACGGCGGGGAGCTGTTTTTT
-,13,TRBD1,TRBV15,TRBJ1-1,CATNDRGNTEAFF,TGTGCCACCAACGACAGGGGTAACACTGAAGCTTTCTTT
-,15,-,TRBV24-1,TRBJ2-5,CATSDLQGGEETQYF,TGTGCCACCAGTGATTTGCAGGGGGGGGAAGAGACCCAGTACTTC
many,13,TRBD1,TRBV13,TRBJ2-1,CASSQIQGAFEFF,TGTGCCAGCAGCCAAATACAGGGGGCCTTTGAGTTCTTC
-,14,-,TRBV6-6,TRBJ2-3,CATGQSASTDTQYF,TGTGCCACGGGGCAGTCCGCTAGCACAGATACGCAGTATTTT
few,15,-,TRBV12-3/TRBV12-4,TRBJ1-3,CASKTDRSSGNTIYF,TGTGCCAGCAAAACGGACCGAAGCTCTGGAAACACCATATATTTT
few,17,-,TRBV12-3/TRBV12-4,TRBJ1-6,CASCPGGRGSYNSPLHF,TGTGCCAGCTGCCCGGGGGGCAGGGGATCCTATAATTCACCCCTCCACTTT
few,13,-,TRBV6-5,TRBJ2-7,CAARDLYMGEQYF,TGTGCCGCCAGAGACTTGTATATGGGGGAGCAGTACTTC
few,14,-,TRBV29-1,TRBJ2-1,CSALRNPPYNEQFF,TGCAGCGCCCTCAGGAACCCCCCCTACAATGAGCAGTTCTTC
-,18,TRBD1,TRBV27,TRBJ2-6,CASSPRGQGAAGANVLTF,TGTGCCAGCAGTCCCCGGGGACAGGGGGCGGCTGGGGCCAACGTCCTGACTTTC
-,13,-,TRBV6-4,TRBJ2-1,CASSESSFNEQFF,TGTGCCAGCAGTGAGAGTAGTTTCAATGAGCAGTTCTTC
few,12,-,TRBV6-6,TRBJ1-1,CASSYSVSEAFF,TGTGCCAGCAGTTACTCGGTTTCCGAAGCTTTCTTT
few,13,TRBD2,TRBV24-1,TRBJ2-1,CATALAGGHEQFF,TGTGCCACCGCACTAGCGGGAGGCCATGAGCAGTTCTTC
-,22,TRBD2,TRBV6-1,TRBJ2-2,CASSPSTVTLAGGWDEAGELFF,TGTGCCAGCAGCCCATCTACAGTGACTCTAGCGGGGGGGTGGGATGAGGCCGGGGAGCTGTTTTTT
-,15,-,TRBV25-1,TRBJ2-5,CASSTADWYQETQYF,TGTGCCAGCAGTACGGCTGACTGGTACCAAGAGACCCAGTACTTC
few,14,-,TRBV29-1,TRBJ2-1,CSVPAPHSYNEQFF,TGCAGCGTGCCGGCACCGCATTCCTACAATGAGCAGTTCTTC
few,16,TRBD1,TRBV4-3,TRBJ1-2,CASSQDPTGAGQGYTF,TGCGCCAGCAGCCAAGATCCTACAGGGGCGGGACAAGGTTACACCTTC
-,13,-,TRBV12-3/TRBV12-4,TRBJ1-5,CASSSPPDQPQHF,TGTGCCAGCAGTTCCCCCCCTGATCAGCCCCAGCATTTT
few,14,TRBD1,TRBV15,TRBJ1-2,CATSIRQGSHGYTF,TGTGCCACCAGCATTCGACAGGGGAGCCATGGCTACACCTTC
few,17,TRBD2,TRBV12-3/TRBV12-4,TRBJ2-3,CASSPSTAGAATDTQYF,TGTGCCAGCAGTCCTTCTACAGCGGGAGCGGCCACAGATACGCAGTATTTT
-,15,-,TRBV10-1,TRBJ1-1,CASRAGQLRDTEAFF,TGCGCCAGCAGGGCCGGACAGCTTCGAGACACTGAAGCTTTCTTT
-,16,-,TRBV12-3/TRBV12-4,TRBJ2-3,CASTPGGGGNRRTQYF,TGTGCCAGCACACCCGGAGGCGGCGGAAATAGGCGTACGCAGTATTTT
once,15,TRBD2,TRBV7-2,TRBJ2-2,CASSPVGGRAGELFF,TGTGCCAGCAGCCCCGTCGGGGGGAGGGCCGGGGAGCTGTTTTTT
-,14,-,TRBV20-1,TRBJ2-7,CSASAGEGRDEQYF,TGCAGTGCTAGTGCTGGTGAGGGCCGAGACGAGCAGTACTTC
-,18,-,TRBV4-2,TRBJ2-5,CASSQEGRIVVGQETQYF,TGTGCCAGCAGCCAAGAGGGGCGAATAGTTGTAGGGCAAGAGACCCAGTACTTC
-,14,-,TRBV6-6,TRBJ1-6,CASSQGLSDSPLHF,TGTGCCAGCAGCCAGGGATTGTCGGATTCACCCCTCCACTTT
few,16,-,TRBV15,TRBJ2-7,CATSRDSGVPTYEQYF,TGTGCCACCAGCAGAGATTCAGGGGTACCTACCTACGAGCAGTACTTC
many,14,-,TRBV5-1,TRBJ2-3,CASNTGGRTDTQYF,TGCGCCAGCAACACAGGAGGCCGAACAGATACGCAGTATTTT
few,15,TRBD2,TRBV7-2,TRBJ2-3,CASSLGSSGRDTQYF,TGTGCCAGCAGCTTAGGGTCTAGCGGGAGGGATACGCAGTATTTT
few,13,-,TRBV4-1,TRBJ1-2,CATLGLGSGGYTF,TGCGCCACCTTAGGGCTGGGGTCCGGTGGCTACACCTTC
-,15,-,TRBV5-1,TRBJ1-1,CASSLSAGIDTEAFF,TGCGCCAGCAGCTTATCGGCGGGGATCGACACTGAAGCTTTCTTT
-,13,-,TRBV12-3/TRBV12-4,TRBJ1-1,CASISLTHSEAFF,TGTGCCAGCATATCATTAACCCACAGTGAAGCTTTCTTT
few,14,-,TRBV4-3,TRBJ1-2,CASSQRGEVDGYTF,TGCGCCAGCAGCCAAAGGGGGGAAGTCGATGGCTACACCTTC
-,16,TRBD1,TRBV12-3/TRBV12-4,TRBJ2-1,CASRGLRGKRYNEQFF,TGTGCCAGCAGGGGGCTCAGGGGGAAGCGGTACAATGAGCAGTTCTTC
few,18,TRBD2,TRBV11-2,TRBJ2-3,CASILSSGGAIWADTQYF,TGTGCCAGCATACTATCTAGCGGGGGGGCGATTTGGGCAGATACGCAGTATTTT
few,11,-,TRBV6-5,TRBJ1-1,CASSPGAEAFF,TGTGCCAGCAGTCCGGGAGCTGAAGCTTTCTTT
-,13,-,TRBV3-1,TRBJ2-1,CASSHLGYNEQFF,TGTGCCAGCAGCCATCTCGGTTACAATGAGCAGTTCTTC
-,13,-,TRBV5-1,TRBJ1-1,CASSPTSGTEAFF,TGCGCCAGCAGCCCCACGTCGGGGACTGAAGCTTTCTTT
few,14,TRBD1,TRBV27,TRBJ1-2,CASSLNQGAGGYTF,TGTGCCAGCAGCTTAAATCAGGGGGCGGGAGGCTACACCTTC
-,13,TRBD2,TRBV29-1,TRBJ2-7,CSGLAGERYEQYF,TGCAGCGGACTAGCGGGAGAGCGATACGAGCAGTACTTC
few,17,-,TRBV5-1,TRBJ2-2,CASRTWTRALNTGELFF,TGCGCCAGCAGAACTTGGACACGAGCGTTGAACACCGGGGAGCTGTTTTTT
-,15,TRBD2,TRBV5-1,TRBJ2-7,CASSSSGLALDEQYF,TGCGCCAGCAGCTCCTCTGGACTAGCTCTTGACGAGCAGTACTTC
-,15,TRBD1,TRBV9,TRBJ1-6,CASSPRQGAGSPLHF,TGTGCCAGCAGCCCTAGACAGGGGGCGGGATCACCCCTCCACTTT
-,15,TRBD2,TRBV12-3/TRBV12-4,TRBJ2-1,CASRLGASGGNEQFF,TGTGCCAGCAGACTGGGCGCTAGCGGGGGGAATGAGCAGTTCTTC
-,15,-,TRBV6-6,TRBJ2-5,CASSYSTWYQETQYF,TGTGCCAGCAGTTACTCGACATGGTACCAAGAGACCCAGTACTTC
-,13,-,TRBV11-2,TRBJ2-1,CASARAGANEQFF,TGTGCCAGCGCTCGGGCGGGGGCAAATGAGCAGTTCTTC
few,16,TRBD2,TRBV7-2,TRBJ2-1,CASSLARGRVGNEQFF,TGTGCCAGCAGCTTAGCTCGGGGGAGGGTGGGCAATGAGCAGTTCTTC
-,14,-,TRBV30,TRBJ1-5,CAWSPGGSNQPQHF,TGTGCCTGGAGTCCCGGGGGGAGCAATCAGCCCCAGCATTTT
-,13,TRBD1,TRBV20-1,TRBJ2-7,CSAEAGGDYEQYF,TGCAGTGCTGAGGCAGGGGGAGACTACGAGCAGTACTTC
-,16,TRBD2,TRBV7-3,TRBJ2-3,CASSQTWTSGLDTQYF,TGTGCCAGCAGCCAAACCTGGACTAGCGGTTTAGATACGCAGTATTTT
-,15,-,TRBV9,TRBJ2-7,CASSPGTGLTYEQYF,TGTGCCAGCAGCCCTGGGACGGGCCTTACCTACGAGCAGTACTTC